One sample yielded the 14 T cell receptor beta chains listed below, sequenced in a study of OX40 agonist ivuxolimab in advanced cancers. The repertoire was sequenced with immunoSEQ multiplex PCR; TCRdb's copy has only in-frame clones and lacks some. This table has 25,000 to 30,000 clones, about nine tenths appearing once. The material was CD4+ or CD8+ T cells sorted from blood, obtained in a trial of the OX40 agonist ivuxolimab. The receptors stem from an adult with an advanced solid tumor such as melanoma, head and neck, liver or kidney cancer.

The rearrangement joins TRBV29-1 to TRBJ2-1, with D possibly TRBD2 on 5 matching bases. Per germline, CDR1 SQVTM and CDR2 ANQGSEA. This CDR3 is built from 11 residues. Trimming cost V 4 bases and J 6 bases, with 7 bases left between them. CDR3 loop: CSVGTSNEQFF. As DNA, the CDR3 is TGCAGCGTTGGAACTAGCAATGAGCAGTTCTTC.

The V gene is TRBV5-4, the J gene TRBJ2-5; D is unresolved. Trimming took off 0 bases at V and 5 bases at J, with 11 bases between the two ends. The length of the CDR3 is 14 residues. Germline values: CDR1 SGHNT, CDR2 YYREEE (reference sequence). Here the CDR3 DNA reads TGTGCCAGCAGCTTGGTCGGGTCCTACGAGACCCAGTACTTC. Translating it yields CASSLVGSYETQYF.

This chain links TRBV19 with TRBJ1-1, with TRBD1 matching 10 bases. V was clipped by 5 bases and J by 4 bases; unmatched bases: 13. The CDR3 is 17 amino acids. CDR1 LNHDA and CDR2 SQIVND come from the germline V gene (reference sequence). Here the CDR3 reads CASSFSPGTGAGTEAFF. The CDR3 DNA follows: TGTGCCAGTAGTTTCAGTCCCGGGACAGGGGCGGGCACTGAAGCTTTCTTT.

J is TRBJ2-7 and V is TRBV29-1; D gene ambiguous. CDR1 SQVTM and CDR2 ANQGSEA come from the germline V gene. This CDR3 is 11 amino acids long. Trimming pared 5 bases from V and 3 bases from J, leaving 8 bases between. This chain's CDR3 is CSVIRNYEQYF. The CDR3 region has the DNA TGCAGCGTTATTAGGAACTACGAGCAGTACTTC.

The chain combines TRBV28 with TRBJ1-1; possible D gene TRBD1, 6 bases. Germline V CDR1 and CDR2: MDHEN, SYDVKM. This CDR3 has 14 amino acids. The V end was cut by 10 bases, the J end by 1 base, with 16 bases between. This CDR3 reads CAIIRGGPNTEAFF. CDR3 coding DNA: TGTGCCATCATAAGGGGGGGCCCGAACACTGAAGCTTTCTTT.

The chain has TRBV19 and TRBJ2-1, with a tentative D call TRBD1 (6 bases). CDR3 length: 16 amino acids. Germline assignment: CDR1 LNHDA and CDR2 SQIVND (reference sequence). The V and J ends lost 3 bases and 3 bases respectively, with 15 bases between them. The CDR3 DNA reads TGTGCCAGTAGTATGGACCAGGGGATCCTCTACAATGAGCAGTTCTTC. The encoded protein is CASSMDQGILYNEQFF. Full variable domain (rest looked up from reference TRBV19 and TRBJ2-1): DGGITQSPKYLFRKEGQNVTLSCEQNLNHDAMYWYRQDPGQGLRLIYYSQIVNDFQKGDIAEGYSVSREKKESFPLTVTSAQKNPTAFYLCASSMDQGILYNEQFFGPGTRLTVL.

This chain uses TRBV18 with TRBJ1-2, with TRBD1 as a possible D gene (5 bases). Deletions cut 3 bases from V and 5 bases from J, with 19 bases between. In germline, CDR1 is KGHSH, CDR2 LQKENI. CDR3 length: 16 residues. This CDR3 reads CASSPYAEGKRYGYTF. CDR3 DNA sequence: TGTGCCAGCTCACCCTACGCGGAGGGGAAACGGTATGGCTACACCTTC.

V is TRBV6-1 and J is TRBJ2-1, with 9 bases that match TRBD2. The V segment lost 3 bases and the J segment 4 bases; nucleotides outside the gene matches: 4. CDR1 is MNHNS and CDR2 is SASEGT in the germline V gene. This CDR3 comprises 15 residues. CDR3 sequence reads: CASSETSGYYNEQFF. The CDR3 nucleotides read TGTGCCAGCAGTGAGACTAGCGGATATTACAATGAGCAGTTCTTC.

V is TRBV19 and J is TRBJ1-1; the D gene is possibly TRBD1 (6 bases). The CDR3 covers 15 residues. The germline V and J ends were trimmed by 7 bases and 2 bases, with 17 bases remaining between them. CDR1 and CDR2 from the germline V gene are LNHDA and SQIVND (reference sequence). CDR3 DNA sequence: TGTGCCAGTAAAGGGGGTCGGGAGAAAAACACTGAAGCTTTCTTT. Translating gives CASKGGREKNTEAFF.

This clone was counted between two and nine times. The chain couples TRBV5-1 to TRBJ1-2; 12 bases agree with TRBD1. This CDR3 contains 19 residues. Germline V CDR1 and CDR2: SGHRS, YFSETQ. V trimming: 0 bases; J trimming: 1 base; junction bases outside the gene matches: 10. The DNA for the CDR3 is TGCGCCAGCAGCTTGGATGGGACAGGGGGCGCAATGGTTAACTATGGCTACACCTTC. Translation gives CASSLDGTGGAMVNYGYTF.

CDR3: CASSIGTSESTDTQYF. The CDR3 DNA sequence: TGTGCCAGCAGCATAGGGACTAGCGAAAGCACAGATACGCAGTATTTT. This chain links TRBV9 with TRBJ2-3, with 10 positions matching TRBD2. Germline V lookup: CDR1 SGDLS, CDR2 YYNGEE. Germline trimming cut 4 bases from V and 0 bases from J; bases unmatched to any gene: 5. The CDR3 contains 16 residues.

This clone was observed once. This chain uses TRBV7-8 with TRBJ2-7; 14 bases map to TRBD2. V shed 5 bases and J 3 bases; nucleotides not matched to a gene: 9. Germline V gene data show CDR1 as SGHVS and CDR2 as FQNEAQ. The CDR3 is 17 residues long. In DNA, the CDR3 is TGTGCCAGCAGCCCCGGGACTAGCGGGAGTGGAAACTACGAGCAGTACTTC. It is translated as CASSPGTSGSGNYEQYF.

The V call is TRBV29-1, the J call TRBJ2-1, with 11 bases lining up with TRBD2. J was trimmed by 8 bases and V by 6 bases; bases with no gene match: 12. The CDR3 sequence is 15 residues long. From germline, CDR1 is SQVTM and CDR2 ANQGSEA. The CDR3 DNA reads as TGCAGCGTATTCCCGACTAGCGGGATGGGGGATGAGCAGTTCTTC. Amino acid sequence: CSVFPTSGMGDEQFF.

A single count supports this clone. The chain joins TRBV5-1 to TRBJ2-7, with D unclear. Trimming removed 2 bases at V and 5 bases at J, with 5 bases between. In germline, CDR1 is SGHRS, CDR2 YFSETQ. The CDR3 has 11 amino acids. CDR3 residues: CASSLSDEQYF. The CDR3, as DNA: TGCGCCAGCAGCTTATCCGACGAGCAGTACTTC.